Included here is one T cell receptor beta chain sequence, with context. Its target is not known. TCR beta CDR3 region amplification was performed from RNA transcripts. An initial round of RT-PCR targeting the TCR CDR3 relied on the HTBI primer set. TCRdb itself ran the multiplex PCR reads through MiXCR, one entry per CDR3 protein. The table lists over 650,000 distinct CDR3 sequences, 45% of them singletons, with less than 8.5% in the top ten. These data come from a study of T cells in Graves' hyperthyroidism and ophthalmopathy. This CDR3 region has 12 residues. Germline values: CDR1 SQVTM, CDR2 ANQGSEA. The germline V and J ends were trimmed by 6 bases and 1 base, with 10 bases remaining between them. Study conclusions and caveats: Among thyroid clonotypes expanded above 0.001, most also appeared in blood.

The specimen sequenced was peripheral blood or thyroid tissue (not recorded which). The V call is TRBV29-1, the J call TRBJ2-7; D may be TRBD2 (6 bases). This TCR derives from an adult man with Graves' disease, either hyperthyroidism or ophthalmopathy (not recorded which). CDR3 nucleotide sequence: TGCAGCGTAGGAGGGGCGTCCTACGAGCAGTACTTC. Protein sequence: CSVGGASYEQYF.